A selection of T cell receptor beta chains follows, all from one sample in a study of patients and donors after allogeneic stem cell transplantation. TCRdb re-called the RT-PCR reads with MiXCR, one entry per CDR3 protein. The data contain under 200,000 distinct CDR3 sequences, 30% of them singletons. The sequenced material came from blood, either unsorted or a sorted T cell fraction (not recorded which). Receptors were obtained from a human donor who was either an allogeneic HSCT recipient or a stem cell or donor lymphocyte infusion donor (not recorded which). It is not recorded whose cells these are; they may come from a transplant donor. Each CDR3 is given with its conserved first and last residue. Each record gives: J gene, clone size, V gene, D gene, CDR3 protein, CDR3 DNA. D genes are given only for firm matches. For some rows the clone size is stated as once, few or many, or as a class when expanded; others skip it.

TRBJ2-5 | . | TRBV7-7 | . | CASSLAGDSTQETQYF | TGTGCTAGCAGCTTAGCAGGCGACAGTACACAAGAGACCCAGTACTTC
TRBJ1-1 | many | TRBV6-2/TRBV6-3 | . | CASSPRVNTEAFF | TGTGCCAGCAGTCCACGGGTGAACACTGAAGCTTTCTTT
TRBJ2-2 | . | TRBV9 | . | CASSVRAGELFF | TGTGCCAGCAGCGTACGGGCCGGGGAGCTGTTTTTT
TRBJ2-3 | . | TRBV11-2 | . | CASSPWTVLGDTQYF | TGTGCCAGCAGCCCCTGGACAGTGTTGGGGGATACGCAGTATTTT
TRBJ1-3 | few | TRBV10-3 | . | CATGSAGNTIYF | TGTGCGACAGGATCAGCTGGAAACACCATATATTTT
TRBJ2-1 | few | TRBV7-2 | . | CASSLTRDNEQFF | TGTGCCAGCAGCTTAACACGTGACAATGAGCAGTTCTTC
TRBJ2-3 | . | TRBV7-8 | TRBD2 | CASSSIAGVGTDTQYF | TGTGCCAGCAGCTCGATAGCGGGAGTAGGGACAGATACGCAGTATTTT
TRBJ2-3 | once | TRBV12-3/TRBV12-4 | TRBD2 | CASSRGTSGRKDTQYF | TGTGCCAGCAGCCGGGGGACTAGCGGGAGGAAAGATACGCAGTATTTT
TRBJ2-1 | . | TRBV12-3/TRBV12-4 | TRBD2 | CASSFVVAGAYNEQFF | TGTGCCAGCAGTTTTGTGGTAGCGGGAGCCTACAATGAGCAGTTCTTC
TRBJ2-2 | few | TRBV12-3/TRBV12-4 | . | CASSFPGSVTGELFF | TGTGCCAGCAGTTTCCCAGGGAGTGTCACCGGGGAGCTGTTTTTT
TRBJ1-4 | few | TRBV4-1 | . | CASSPFFLDKNFIEKLFF | TGCGCCAGCAGCCCCTTTTTCCTGGACAAGAACTTTATTGAAAAACTGTTTTTT
TRBJ2-7 | . | TRBV20-1 | TRBD1 | CSALVIPGQGKDYEQYF | TGCAGTGCTCTCGTTATCCCTGGACAGGGCAAAGACTACGAGCAGTACTTC
TRBJ2-5 | . | TRBV4-1 | . | CASSHFARGKTQYF | TGCGCCAGCAGCCACTTCGCTAGGGGAAAGACCCAGTACTTC
TRBJ1-3 | . | TRBV6-2/TRBV6-3 | . | CASSPWRGSSGNTIYF | TGTGCCAGCAGCCCATGGAGGGGAAGCTCTGGAAACACCATATATTTT
TRBJ2-7 | . | TRBV20-1 | TRBD1 | CSAPDREHEQYF | TGCAGTGCCCCGGACAGGGAACACGAGCAGTACTTC
TRBJ2-7 | few | TRBV3-1 | TRBD1 | CASSQWAGTGVLEQYF | TGTGCCAGCAGCCAATGGGCCGGGACAGGGGTGCTCGAGCAGTACTTC
TRBJ2-7 | . | TRBV27 | . | CASSSPGLDLYEQYF | TGTGCCAGCAGTTCACCGGGCCTTGACCTCTACGAGCAGTACTTC
TRBJ2-7 | . | TRBV29-1 | TRBD1 | CSVETGGYYEQYF | TGCAGCGTTGAAACAGGGGGCTACTACGAGCAGTACTTC
TRBJ1-1 | many | TRBV6-1 | TRBD1 | CASTLIGGKSEAFF | TGTGCCAGCACCCTGATAGGGGGCAAATCTGAAGCTTTCTTT
TRBJ1-5 | few | TRBV28 | . | CASSLGDNYQPQHF | TGTGCCAGCAGTTTAGGGGACAATTATCAGCCCCAGCATTTT
TRBJ2-7 | few | TRBV7-9 | . | CASSDWSYEQYF | TGTGCCAGCAGCGACTGGTCCTACGAGCAGTACTTC
TRBJ2-1 | once | TRBV7-2 | . | CASSLTRDGNEQFF | TGTGCCAGCAGCTTAACGCGGGACGGCAATGAGCAGTTCTTC